This T cell receptor beta chain was sequenced for a study of control samples from healthy donors and cancer patients. CDR3 size: 14 residues. CDR1 and CDR2 from the germline V gene are DFQATT and SNEGSKA (reference sequence). Trimming took 3 bases from V and 2 from J, leaving 11 bases between them. The protocol was immunoSEQ multiplex PCR, while the TCRdb copy is restricted to in-frame clones and leaves out a portion. The sample has about 110,000 clones; about 89% are singletons. This clone was recorded once. The sequenced material came from blood. The chain employs TRBV20-1 and TRBJ1-5; no clear D gene. This sequence originates from a woman aged 50 to 65 in good health. The CDR3 loop reads CSASTGFRNQPQHF. The DNA of the CDR3 is TGCAGTGCTAGTACGGGTTTTCGCAATCAGCCCCAGCATTTT.